What follows is one T cell receptor beta chain and its context. What it recognizes is unknown. The CDR3 sequence is 12 residues long. The V and J ends lost 3 bases and 6 bases respectively, with 5 bases between them. CDR1 and CDR2 (germline): SGHTA, FQGNSA. These data come from a study of cytotoxic CD8 clonotypes in ibrutinib-treated CLL. Regarding the study as a whole: Public clonotypes (which were uncommon) either contracted or remained stable on treatment.

The sequencing depth, 1 in 200,000 to 1 in 1 million T cells, was the target. Assay: immunoSEQ multiplex PCR; the TCRdb copy retains only in-frame clones and omits some. The data contain some 130,000 clones, 70% to 90% of them singletons. The sequenced sample was PBMCs, obtained after 24 months of ibrutinib treatment. The chain employs TRBV7-2 and TRBJ2-2, with no clear D. The source of this sequence is a human donor with chronic lymphocytic leukemia. The CDR3 spells CASSFSSGELFF. In nucleotides, the CDR3 is TGTGCCAGCAGCTTCTCTTCCGGGGAGCTGTTTTTT.